One and the same sample provided the 9 T cell receptor beta chains below, sequenced in a study of identical twins. TCRdb recomputed calls from the 5' RACE reads with MiXCR, one row per CDR3 protein. The data show nearly 650,000 distinct CDR3 sequences, with less than 9% seen just once and less than 2% held by the top ten. The same data also contributed to another study, on yellow fever vaccine responses in identical twins.

The sample was PBMCs. The receptor source for this set is a woman aged 18-29 years in good health.

At least ten counts were recorded for this clonotype. DNA of the CDR3: TGCGCCAGCAGCCAATCTGGACTAATGTACAATGAGCAGTTCTTC. Protein product: CASSQSGLMYNEQFF. The rearrangement joins TRBV4-1 to TRBJ2-1, with D maybe TRBD2 (6 bases). Germline V gene lookup returns CDR1 MGHRA and CDR2 YSYEKL. This CDR3 spans 15 amino acids. Trimming took off 2 bases at V and 4 bases at J, with 12 bases between the two ends.

V gene TRBV6-1 combines with J gene TRBJ1-4; D remains unclear. This CDR3 has 14 amino acids. The germline V and J ends were trimmed by 6 bases and 3 bases, with 11 bases remaining between them. CDR1 and CDR2 (germline): MNHNS, SASEGT. The CDR3 DNA sequence: TGTGCCAGCAGATCGAGGGCGGCTAATGAAAAACTGTTTTTT. Translated: CASRSRAANEKLFF.

This clonotype was seen many times. Here the CDR3 reads CASSPNGQGGGETQYF. Here the CDR3 DNA reads TGTGCCAGCAGTCCAAACGGACAGGGAGGCGGGGAGACCCAGTACTTC. The chain is built from TRBV12-3 or TRBV12-4 and TRBJ2-5; 8 nucleotides agree with TRBD1. The CDR3 is 16 residues long. Unmatched junction bases numbered 13, after V lost 5 bases and J lost 5 bases.

There are many counts of this clonotype. V gene TRBV7-9 combines with J gene TRBJ1-6; D not certain. From germline, CDR1 is SEHNR and CDR2 FQNEAQ (reference sequence). Trimming took off 5 bases at V and 9 bases at J, with 11 bases between the two ends. This CDR3 has 13 amino acids. The chain's CDR3 is CASSRTLTSPLHF. DNA for the CDR3: TGTGCCAGCAGCCGGACTTTGACTTCACCCCTCCACTTT.

This clonotype was counted ten times or more. The V and J genes are TRBV9 and TRBJ2-5; 9 nucleotides line up with TRBD1. The trim removed 3 bases at V and 4 bases at J, leaving 4 bases unmatched. The CDR3 is 14 residues long. The germline CDR1 and CDR2 sequences are SGDLS and YYNGEE. CDR3: CASSARQGGETQYF. CDR3 nucleotides: TGTGCCAGCAGCGCGAGACAGGGGGGAGAGACCCAGTACTTC.

There are a few counts of this clonotype. The chain combines TRBV7-3 with TRBJ2-1; 10 bases line up with TRBD2. J lost 8 bases, V lost 4 bases, and 8 bases had no gene match. Germline V CDR1 and CDR2: SGHTA, FQGTGA. This CDR3 is 15 amino acids long. CDR3 amino acids: CASSSSGRASDEQFF. The CDR3 DNA reads as TGTGCCAGCAGCTCAAGCGGGAGGGCCTCGGATGAGCAGTTCTTC.

This clonotype has only a few counts. The chain couples TRBV20-1 to TRBJ2-1, with D possibly being TRBD2 (7 bases). Trimming stripped 3 bases from V and 5 bases from J, with 17 bases between. The CDR3 sequence is 15 residues long. Per the germline V gene, CDR1 is DFQATT and CDR2 is SNEGSKA (reference sequence). In DNA, the CDR3 is TGCAGTGCTAGTTCGGTGGGGGGGCCCAACAATGAGCAGTTCTTC. It is translated as CSASSVGGPNNEQFF.

This clonotype was seen many times. The chain has TRBV6-1 and TRBJ2-1, with D maybe TRBD2 (6 bases). Germline values: CDR1 MNHNS, CDR2 SASEGT. Trimming removed 4 bases at V and 5 bases at J, with 18 bases between. This CDR3 has 16 residues. The CDR3 DNA follows: TGTGCCAGCAGTGGGGTCCTCGGGAGTAAAAACAATGAGCAGTTCTTC. As protein: CASSGVLGSKNNEQFF.

The V and J genes are TRBV27 and TRBJ2-5, with 7 bases aligning to TRBD1. Germline V gene data show CDR1 as MNHEY and CDR2 as SMNVEV (reference sequence). V shed 3 bases and J 5 bases; nucleotides not matched to a gene: 15. This CDR3 contains 17 residues. CDR3 sequence (DNA): TGTGCCAGCAGTTTGGCCGCGGGTAGGGGGCCAGGGGAGACCCAGTACTTC. It is translated as CASSLAAGRGPGETQYF.